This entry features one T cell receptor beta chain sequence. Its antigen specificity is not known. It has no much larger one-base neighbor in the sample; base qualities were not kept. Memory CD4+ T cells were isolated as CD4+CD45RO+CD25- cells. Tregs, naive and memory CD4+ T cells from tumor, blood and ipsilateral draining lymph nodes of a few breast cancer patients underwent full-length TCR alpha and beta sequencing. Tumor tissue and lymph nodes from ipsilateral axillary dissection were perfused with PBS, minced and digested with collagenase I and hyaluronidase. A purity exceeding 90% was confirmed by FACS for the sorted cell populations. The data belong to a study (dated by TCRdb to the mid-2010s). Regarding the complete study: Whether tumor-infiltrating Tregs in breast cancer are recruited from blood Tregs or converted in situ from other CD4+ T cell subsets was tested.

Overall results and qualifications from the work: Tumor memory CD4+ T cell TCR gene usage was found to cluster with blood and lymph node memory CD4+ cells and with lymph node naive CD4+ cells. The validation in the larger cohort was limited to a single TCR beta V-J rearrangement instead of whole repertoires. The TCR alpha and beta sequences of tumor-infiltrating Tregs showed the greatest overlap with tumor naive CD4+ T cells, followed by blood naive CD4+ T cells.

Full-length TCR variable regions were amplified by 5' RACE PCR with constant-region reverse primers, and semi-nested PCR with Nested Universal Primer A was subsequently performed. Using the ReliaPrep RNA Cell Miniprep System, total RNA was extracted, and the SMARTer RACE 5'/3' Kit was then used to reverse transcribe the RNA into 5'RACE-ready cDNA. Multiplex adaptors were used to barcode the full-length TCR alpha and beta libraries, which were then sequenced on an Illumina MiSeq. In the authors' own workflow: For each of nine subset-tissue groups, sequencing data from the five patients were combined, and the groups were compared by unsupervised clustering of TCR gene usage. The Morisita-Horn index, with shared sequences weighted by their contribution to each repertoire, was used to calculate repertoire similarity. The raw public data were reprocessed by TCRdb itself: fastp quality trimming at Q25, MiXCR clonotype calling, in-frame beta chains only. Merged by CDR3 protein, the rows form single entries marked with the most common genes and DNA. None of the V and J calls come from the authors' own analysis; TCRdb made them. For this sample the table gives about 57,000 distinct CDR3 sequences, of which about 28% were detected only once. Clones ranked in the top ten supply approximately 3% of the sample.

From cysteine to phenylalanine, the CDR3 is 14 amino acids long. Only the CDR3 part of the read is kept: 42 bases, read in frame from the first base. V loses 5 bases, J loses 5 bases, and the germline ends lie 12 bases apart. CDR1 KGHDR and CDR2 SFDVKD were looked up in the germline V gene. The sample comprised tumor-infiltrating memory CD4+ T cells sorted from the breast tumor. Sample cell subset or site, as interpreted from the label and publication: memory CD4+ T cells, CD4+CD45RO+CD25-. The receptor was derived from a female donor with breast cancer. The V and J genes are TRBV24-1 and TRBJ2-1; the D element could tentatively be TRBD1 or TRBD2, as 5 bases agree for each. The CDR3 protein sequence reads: CATSVAGTNNEQFF. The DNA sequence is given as TGTGCCACCAGTGTCGCCGGGACGAACAATGAGCAGTTCTTC.